Each of the 31 T cell receptor beta chains below was sequenced from the same sample in a study of shared clonotypes between healthy human individuals. Clones were read by immunoSEQ multiplex PCR, and TCRdb kept only the in-frame ones, dropping some. The data contain about 1 million clones, around 76% of them seen just once; the ten biggest clones take up approximately 1.5%. The specimen sequenced was memory CD4+ T cells sorted from blood. Indicated subset: CD45RA-negative fraction. Receptor source: a man aged 18 to 30 in good health.

This clone was detected once. The rearrangement joins TRBV7-8 to TRBJ2-2, with 12 nucleotides matching TRBD1. The CDR3 covers 16 residues. V lost 0 bases and J lost 6; bases outside the gene matches: 2. Germline V gene sequence: CDR1 SGHVS, CDR2 FQNEAQ. CDR3 protein: CASSLAGTGGAGELFF. The CDR3 DNA sequence: TGTGCCAGCAGCTTAGCCGGGACAGGGGGCGCCGGGGAGCTGTTTTTT.

A word on this clone: This specimen includes other DNA sequences encoding the same CDR3. This rearrangement joins TRBV5-1 to TRBJ1-1, with D unclear. Germline assignment: CDR1 SGHRS and CDR2 YFSETQ. The V gene lost 0 bases and the J gene lost 1 base, with 4 bases spanning the gap. The CDR3 is made up of 13 amino acids. Here the CDR3 DNA reads TGCGCCAGCAGCTTGGAAGGGAACACTGAAGCTTTCTTT. Its translation is CASSLEGNTEAFF.

V usage is TRBV6-1 and J usage is TRBJ2-1; 12 bases map to TRBD2. V gave up 2 bases and J gave up 10 bases; unmatched junction bases: 9. The V gene's germline CDR1 is MNHNS and CDR2 SASEGT. This CDR3 contains 16 residues. The CDR3 spells CASSELAGGPFGEQFF. For the CDR3, the DNA is TGTGCCAGCAGTGAACTAGCGGGAGGGCCGTTCGGGGAGCAGTTCTTC.

The chain combines TRBV5-6 with TRBJ1-4; weak D call: TRBD1 (5 bases). Germline V lookup: CDR1 SGHDT, CDR2 YYEEEE. The length of the CDR3 is 14 residues. Trimming left V 4 bases short and J 7 bases short, with 14 bases between. CDR3 nucleotides: TGTGCCAGCAGCGTTACGGGGCAGAGTGAAAAACTGTTTTTT. Amino acids: CASSVTGQSEKLFF.

J is TRBJ1-6 and V is TRBV6-6; D is possibly TRBD1 (6 bases). CDR1 and CDR2 from the germline V gene are MNHNY and SVGAGI (reference sequence). The germline V and J ends were trimmed by 5 bases and 7 bases, with 9 bases remaining between them. The CDR3 has 13 amino acids. The CDR3 loop is CASSPGQNSPLHF. The CDR3 nucleotides are TGTGCCAGCAGTCCAGGACAGAATTCACCCCTCCACTTT.

Note on this clone: A read error may account for a junction end that differs from germline. V is TRBV7-7 and J is TRBJ2-2; the D call may be TRBD1 or TRBD2 (5 bases each). From germline, CDR1 is SSHAT and CDR2 FNYEAQ (reference sequence). The CDR3 has 15 amino acids. CDR3 loop: CASSPGRGHTGELFF. CDR3 in DNA: TGTGCTAGCAGCCCGGGAAGGGGACACACCGGGGAGCTGTTTTTT.

For this clone: This sample includes further DNA sequences coding for the same CDR3. This chain connects TRBV25-1 to TRBJ2-2, with unresolved D. The CDR3 is 12 residues long. Germline V gene sequence: CDR1 MGHDK, CDR2 SYGVNS. V was clipped by 6 bases and J by 5 bases, with 7 bases between them. DNA of the CDR3: TGTGCCAGCAGCTTATCAACCGGGGAGCTGTTTTTT. Translated, it gives CASSLSTGELFF.

The gene calls are TRBV10-3 and TRBJ2-7; TRBD2 aligns across 9 bases. Germline CDR1 and CDR2: ENHRY and SYGVKD. CDR3 size: 16 residues. V lost 3 bases, J lost 2 bases, and 8 bases stayed unmatched. The CDR3 nucleotides are TGTGCCATCAGTGAATATCGACTAGCGGAAGCCTACGAGCAGTACTTC. It yields the protein CAISEYRLAEAYEQYF.

The chain joins TRBV11-3 to TRBJ2-5; TRBD1 aligns across 8 bases. The germline gives CDR1 SGHNT, CDR2 YENEEA. The CDR3 loop spans 15 amino acids. V trimming: 1 base; J trimming: 4 bases; junction bases outside the gene matches: 5. DNA for the CDR3: TGTGCCAGCAGCTTAGGACAGGGGTTATCAGAGACCCAGTACTTC. Its translation: CASSLGQGLSETQYF.

This clone turned up a few times. The CDR3 nucleotides are TGTGCCAGCAGCGTAGACAGCTCAACCTACGAGCAGTACTTC. Amino acid sequence: CASSVDSSTYEQYF. V is TRBV9 and J is TRBJ2-7, with no clear D. Trimming stripped 0 bases from V and 2 bases from J, with 9 bases between. In germline, CDR1 is SGDLS, CDR2 YYNGEE. The CDR3 runs to 14 residues.

This chain joins TRBV5-4 and TRBJ2-2; TRBD1 matches at 12 bases. CDR3 length equals 17 residues. Germline V gene lookup returns CDR1 SGHNT and CDR2 YYREEE (reference sequence). Germline trimming cut 2 bases from V and 7 bases from J; bases unmatched to any gene: 9. Here the CDR3 DNA reads TGTGCCAGCAGCTTCGTAGGGACAGGGGGCAAGGGCGGGGAGCTGTTTTTT. It yields the protein CASSFVGTGGKGGELFF.

In its sample, this clone was seen a few times. The V call is TRBV7-2, the J call TRBJ2-5, with D possibly being TRBD2 (6 bases). Germline-derived CDR1 and CDR2 are SGHTA and FQGNSA. The CDR3 totals 13 residues. V lost 5 bases, J lost 10 bases, and 17 bases lay in between. The CDR3 protein is CASSNDLRGDQYF. CDR3 sequence (DNA): TGTGCCAGCAGCAATGATTTACGCGGGGACCAGTACTTC. The full variable domain, rest sourced from reference TRBV7-2 and TRBJ2-5, is GAGVSQSPSNKVTEKGKDVELRCDPISGHTALYWYRQSLGQGLEFLIYFQGNSAPDKSGLPSDRFSAERTGGSVSTLTIQRTQQEDSAVYLCASSNDLRGDQYFGPGTRLLVL.

V is TRBV5-1 and J is TRBJ2-2; 10 positions match TRBD1. The CDR3 extends over 16 amino acids. The V gene end was trimmed by 7 bases and the J gene end by 2 bases; junction bases not matched to a gene: 8. The germline CDR1 and CDR2 sequences are SGHRS and YFSETQ. In DNA, the CDR3 is TGCGCCAGCTCAGGACAGGGGGACGTAAACACCGGGGAGCTGTTTTTT. Translated: CASSGQGDVNTGELFF.

V is TRBV23-1 and J is TRBJ2-6; TRBD1 agrees at 7 bases. TRBV23-1 is recorded as an ORF, its role being uncertain. The CDR3 is made up of 17 amino acids. The V gene end was trimmed by 7 bases and the J gene end by 3 bases; junction bases not matched to a gene: 12. The CDR3 reads CASIPGQKRIGANVLTF. The CDR3 region has the DNA TGCGCCAGCATTCCGGGACAGAAGCGAATTGGGGCCAACGTCCTGACTTTC.

The table lists this clone with a count of one. The V gene is TRBV6-6, the J gene TRBJ2-2; a possible D gene is TRBD1 (5 bases). The CDR3 loop spans 14 amino acids. Trimming took 8 bases from V and 3 from J, leaving 13 bases between them. Germline V gene lookup returns CDR1 MNHNY and CDR2 SVGAGI (reference sequence). CDR3 residues: CASSGSPHTGELFF. The CDR3 DNA reads as TGTGCCAGCTCAGGGTCTCCCCACACCGGGGAGCTGTTTTTT.

Comments on this clone: Other DNA sequences of this sample code for an identical CDR3. The rearrangement links TRBV7-9 to TRBJ2-5; D is undetermined. The germline V and J ends were trimmed by 5 bases and 0 bases, with 10 bases remaining between them. This CDR3 spans 14 amino acids. The germline V gene encodes CDR1 SEHNR and CDR2 FQNEAQ (reference sequence). Here the CDR3 DNA reads TGTGCCAGCAGCCCTTTAACGTACCAAGAGACCCAGTACTTC. It encodes CASSPLTYQETQYF.

This clone was counted between two and nine times. The genes are TRBV29-1 and TRBJ1-2, with unresolved D. CDR1 and CDR2 from the germline V gene are SQVTM and ANQGSEA. This CDR3 is built from 11 residues. V was pared by 7 bases and J by 2 bases, with 8 bases between. CDR3 bases: TGCAGCGAGTCCTCAAACTATGGCTACACCTTC. Encoded protein: CSESSNYGYTF.

This chain joins TRBV5-1 and TRBJ1-4; TRBD1 matches at 9 bases. CDR1 is SGHRS, CDR2 YFSETQ, per germline. The CDR3 is 14 amino acids. V gave up 4 bases and J gave up 8 bases; unmatched junction bases: 6. This CDR3 is CASSQGQGREKLFF. The CDR3 region has the DNA TGCGCCAGCAGCCAGGGACAGGGACGCGAAAAACTGTTTTTT.

V gene TRBV28 combines with J gene TRBJ1-4; D is perhaps TRBD1 (5 bases). Between the trimmed V and J ends, which lost 3 bases and 8 bases, there was a span of 19 bases. Germline V lookup: CDR1 MDHEN, CDR2 SYDVKM. The CDR3 spans 16 residues. CDR3 residues: CASSFSDGGGGEKLFF. CDR3 in DNA: TGTGCCAGCAGTTTTTCGGATGGGGGTGGAGGGGAAAAACTGTTTTTT.

The chain combines TRBV4-1 with TRBJ1-1; no definite D call. This CDR3 has 13 residues. V was trimmed by 5 bases and J by 0 bases, leaving 7 bases between them. Germline V gives CDR1 MGHRA, CDR2 YSYEKL. The CDR3 region has the DNA TGCGCCAGCAGCGGCTACGTGAACACTGAAGCTTTCTTT. It yields the protein CASSGYVNTEAFF.

Worth noting for this clone: An end of the junction differs from the germline gene, which may be a read error. This sample also contains other DNA sequences that code for the same CDR3. V is TRBV18 and J is TRBJ1-4, with 9 bases that match TRBD1. This CDR3 comprises 15 residues. Germline V CDR1 and CDR2: KGHSH, LQKENI. This CDR3 reads CASSPQGATNEKLFF. The CDR3, as DNA: TGTGCCAGCTCCCCACAGGGGGCGACTAATGAAAAACTGTTTTTT.

The chain links TRBV7-9 to TRBJ2-3; 8 nucleotides line up with TRBD2. Per the germline V gene, CDR1 is SEHNR and CDR2 is FQNEAQ (reference sequence). Germline trimming cut 5 bases from V and 5 bases from J; bases unmatched to any gene: 6. There are 14 residues in the CDR3. The CDR3, as DNA: TGTGCCAGCAGCCGGGGGGGCCCTGGAGATACGCAGTATTTT. It encodes CASSRGGPGDTQYF. Complete variable domain (other parts from reference TRBV7-9 and TRBJ2-3): DTGVSQNPRHKITKRGQNVTFRCDPISEHNRLYWYRQTLGQGPEFLTYFQNEAQLEKSRLLSDRFSAERPKGSFSTLEIQRTEQGDSAMYLCASSRGGPGDTQYFGPGTRLTVL.

The gene calls are TRBV28 and TRBJ2-2, with 10 bases aligning to TRBD1. CDR1 and CDR2 from the germline V gene are MDHEN and SYDVKM. The CDR3 contains 18 residues. J was trimmed by 5 bases and V by 3 bases; bases with no gene match: 12. The CDR3 DNA reads as TGTGCCAGCAGTTTCGCCCTAACGACAGGGGGCCGTACCGGGGAGCTGTTTTTT. Protein: CASSFALTTGGRTGELFF.

This clone was seen a handful of times. The rearrangement uses TRBV19 and TRBJ1-1, with 10 bases aligning to TRBD1. Germline trimming cut 7 bases from V and 3 bases from J; bases unmatched to any gene: 5. The CDR3 extends over 14 amino acids. CDR1 LNHDA and CDR2 SQIVND come from the germline V gene (reference sequence). CDR3 in DNA: TGTGCCAGTAAAGCGGGACAGGGGTACACTGAAGCTTTCTTT. Residues: CASKAGQGYTEAFF. Complete variable domain (other parts from reference TRBV19 and TRBJ1-1): DGGITQSPKYLFRKEGQNVTLSCEQNLNHDAMYWYRQDPGQGLRLIYYSQIVNDFQKGDIAEGYSVSREKKESFPLTVTSAQKNPTAFYLCASKAGQGYTEAFFGQGTRLTVV.

For the CDR3, the DNA is TGTGCCAGCAGCCCAACTAGACCCGGGGAGCTGTTTTTT. Its translation is CASSPTRPGELFF. V and J are TRBV7-2 and TRBJ2-2, with D tentatively TRBD2 (5 bases). CDR3 size: 13 residues. Germline assignment: CDR1 SGHTA and CDR2 FQGNSA. Between the trimmed V and J ends, which lost 5 bases and 6 bases, there was a span of 10 bases.

The V call is TRBV19, the J call TRBJ1-4; unclear D gene. Trimming left V 6 bases short and J 8 bases short, with 19 bases between. CDR1 is LNHDA, CDR2 SQIVND, per germline (reference sequence). The CDR3 spans 15 residues. CDR3 in amino acids: CASSPSEGPREKLFF. The CDR3 DNA sequence: TGTGCCAGTAGCCCGAGTGAGGGCCCTAGGGAAAAACTGTTTTTT.

For the CDR3, the DNA is TGTGCCAGCAGCAGGAGTTCCTACGAGCAGTACTTC. It encodes CASSRSSYEQYF. The V gene is TRBV9, the J gene TRBJ2-7; D remains unclear. Trimming removed 4 bases from V and 1 base from J, with 6 bases in between. The CDR3 sequence is 12 residues long. The germline CDR1 and CDR2 sequences are SGDLS and YYNGEE.

The rearrangement links TRBV11-3 to TRBJ2-1; D remains unclear. The CDR3 runs to 13 residues. V was cut by 5 bases and J by 5 bases, with 10 bases left in between. Germline loops: CDR1 SGHNT, CDR2 YENEEA. CDR3 DNA: TGTGCCAGCAGCCTTTTTCCAAACAATGAGCAGTTCTTC. Protein sequence: CASSLFPNNEQFF.

This clone has more than one count but fewer than ten. The V and J genes are TRBV6-1 and TRBJ1-5; unclear D gene. The CDR3 has 14 residues. V shed 2 bases and J shed 0 bases, with 5 bases lying between them. In germline, CDR1 is MNHNS, CDR2 SASEGT. This CDR3 is CASSESPSNQPQHF. DNA for the CDR3: TGTGCCAGCAGTGAATCCCCTAGCAATCAGCCCCAGCATTTT.

The chain links TRBV18 to TRBJ2-1; TRBD2 agrees at 12 bases. Germline loops: CDR1 KGHSH, CDR2 LQKENI. With 1 base clipped from V and 9 bases from J, the junction kept 10 bases outside the gene matches. The CDR3 has 17 amino acids. The CDR3 loop reads CASSPRLAGGQRSEQFF. DNA of the CDR3: TGTGCCAGCTCACCACGGCTAGCGGGGGGGCAGCGGAGTGAGCAGTTCTTC.

This clone came up a few times. The gene calls are TRBV29-1 and TRBJ1-4, with D hard to call. The V gene lost 5 bases and the J gene lost 1 base, with 8 bases spanning the gap. Germline assignment: CDR1 SQVTM and CDR2 ANQGSEA. CDR3 length: 13 amino acids. The CDR3 is CSVLRETNEKLFF. CDR3 bases: TGCAGCGTTTTGAGGGAAACTAATGAAAAACTGTTTTTT.